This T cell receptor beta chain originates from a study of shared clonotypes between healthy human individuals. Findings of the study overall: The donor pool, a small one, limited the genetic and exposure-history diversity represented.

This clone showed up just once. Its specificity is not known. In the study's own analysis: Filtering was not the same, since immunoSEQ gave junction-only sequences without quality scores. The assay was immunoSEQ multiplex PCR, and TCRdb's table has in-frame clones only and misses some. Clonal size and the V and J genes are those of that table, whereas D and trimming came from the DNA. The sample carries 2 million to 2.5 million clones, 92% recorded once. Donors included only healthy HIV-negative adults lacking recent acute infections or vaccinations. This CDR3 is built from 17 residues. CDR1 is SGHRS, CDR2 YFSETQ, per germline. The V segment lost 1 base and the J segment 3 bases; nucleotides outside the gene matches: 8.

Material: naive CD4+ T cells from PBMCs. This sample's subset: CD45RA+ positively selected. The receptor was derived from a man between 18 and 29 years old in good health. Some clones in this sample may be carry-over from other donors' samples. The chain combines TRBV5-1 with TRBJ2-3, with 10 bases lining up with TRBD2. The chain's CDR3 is CASSLMVAGGLTDTQYF. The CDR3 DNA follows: TGCGCCAGCAGCTTGATGGTAGCGGGGGGATTGACAGATACGCAGTATTTT.